Each of the 19 T cell receptor beta chains below was sequenced from the same sample in a study of metastatic and nonmetastatic thyroid tumors. MiXCR was used by TCRdb to re-call the PCR reads. The data show fewer than 50,000 clones, with less than 20% seen just once and approximately 21% held by the top ten. Patients were all untreated before their thyroid surgery. The source material was blood. These receptors were obtained from a female donor with papillary thyroid cancer or a benign thyroid nodule (not recorded which). Some clones in this sample may be carry-over from other donors' samples.

This clone was detected many times. CDR3 protein: CSAGREGTDTQYF. CDR3 coding DNA: TGCAGTGCGGGGCGGGAGGGCACAGATACGCAGTATTTT. The chain combines TRBV20-1 with TRBJ2-3, with 8 bases lining up with TRBD2. V lost 6 bases and J lost 1; bases outside the gene matches: 3. The CDR3 extends over 13 amino acids. The germline CDR1 and CDR2 sequences are DFQATT and SNEGSKA (reference sequence).

This clone was observed a handful of times. The chain couples TRBV19 to TRBJ1-5; D remains ambiguous. Germline CDR1 reads LNHDA; CDR2 reads SQIVND (reference sequence). V shed 1 base and J shed 9 bases, with 7 bases lying between them. The CDR3 spans 12 residues. The CDR3 region has the DNA TGTGCCAGTAGTATAGCAGGAGGGCCCCAGCATTTT. Translated, it gives CASSIAGGPQHF.

The J gene is TRBJ2-7, the V gene TRBV6-1; a weak D match, TRBD1 (5 bases). The CDR3 runs 12 residues. Trimming left V 5 bases short and J 3 bases short, with 8 bases between. Per germline, CDR1 MNHNS and CDR2 SASEGT. The CDR3 DNA reads TGTGCCAGCAGTATCGACAGCTACGAGCAGTACTTC. Its protein product is CASSIDSYEQYF.

This clone occurred many times. CDR3 DNA sequence: TGTGCCAGTAGCGAAAGGTCTTTTCGGGAGCCGGTCGAGCAGTACTTC. Translating gives CASSERSFREPVEQYF. The J gene is TRBJ2-7, the V gene TRBV11-2, with D possibly matching TRBD2 (6 bases). Germline CDR1 is SGHAT and CDR2 is FQNNGV. This CDR3 contains 16 residues. V lost 9 bases and J lost 6, with 27 bases in between.

At least ten counts were recorded for this clone. An end of the junction differs from the germline gene, which may be a read error. V and J are TRBV3-1 and TRBJ2-3; 12 bases are shared with TRBD1. CDR1 and CDR2 (germline): LGHDT, YNNKEL (reference sequence). The CDR3 loop spans 16 amino acids. CDR3 sequence (DNA): TGTGCCAGCAGGCAAGGGACAGGGGGCGGGACAGATACGCAGTATTTT. It encodes CASRQGTGGGTDTQYF.

The chain uses TRBV5-1 and TRBJ2-7, with 8 nucleotides matching TRBD2. This CDR3 has 16 amino acids. Germline V gene sequence: CDR1 SGHRS, CDR2 YFSETQ. J gave up 5 bases and V 4 bases, and 14 bases lay outside the gene matches. CDR3 in DNA: TGCGCCAGCAGCGGCAGTCTTGCGGGAGGACGCGACGAGCAGTACTTC. Translated, it gives CASSGSLAGGRDEQYF.

This clone was found many times. The chain has TRBV4-2 and TRBJ2-1, with D possibly matching TRBD2 (6 bases). CDR1 and CDR2 (germline): LGHNA, YNFKEQ. There are 15 residues in the CDR3. V gave up 4 bases and J gave up 7 bases, with 17 bases separating them. The DNA of the CDR3 is TGTGCCAGCAGCCCCCACGGGCCGCGGGGTAATGAGCAGTTCTTC. It is translated as CASSPHGPRGNEQFF.

This clone has only a few counts. The rearrangement joins TRBV27 to TRBJ1-2, with 7 bases lining up with TRBD1. The germline V gene encodes CDR1 MNHEY and CDR2 SMNVEV (reference sequence). The CDR3 loop spans 16 amino acids. V shed 9 bases and J 4 bases; nucleotides not matched to a gene: 17. The DNA for the CDR3 is TGTGCCAGAAGTGCCGGCGACAGGGCCAACTTCTATGGCTACACCTTC. Amino acid sequence: CARSAGDRANFYGYTF.

The rearrangement uses TRBV5-1 and TRBJ2-7; TRBD1 matches at 10 bases. CDR3 length: 16 residues. Germline assignment: CDR1 SGHRS and CDR2 YFSETQ. V lost 0 bases to trimming and J lost 0 bases; unmatched junction nucleotides: 3. The CDR3 loop reads CASSLDGTGDSYEQYF. The CDR3 bases are TGCGCCAGCAGCTTGGACGGGACAGGGGACTCCTACGAGCAGTACTTC.

This clone is termed medium-sized. V and J are TRBV6-1 and TRBJ2-3; D may be TRBD1 (6 bases). The germline CDR1 and CDR2 sequences are MNHNS and SASEGT. The CDR3 sequence is 12 residues long. V gave up 8 bases and J gave up 5 bases, with 11 bases separating them. The CDR3: CASQGLGDTQYF. In DNA, the CDR3 is TGTGCCAGCCAGGGGCTGGGAGATACGCAGTATTTT.

J is TRBJ2-1 and V is TRBV6-1; possibly TRBD1 for D (5 bases). Germline V gene lookup returns CDR1 MNHNS and CDR2 SASEGT. This CDR3 has 12 residues. The ends were cut back, 5 bases at V and 10 bases at J, with 12 bases in the middle. CDR3 nucleotides: TGTGCCAGCAGTAGGGGTTTGCGGGAGCAGTTCTTC. Its protein product is CASSRGLREQFF.

This clone was detected many times. J is TRBJ2-7 and V is TRBV27; D remains ambiguous. Per the germline V gene, CDR1 is MNHEY and CDR2 is SMNVEV (reference sequence). The V gene lost 2 bases and the J gene lost 12 bases, with 17 bases spanning the gap. The CDR3 is made up of 13 amino acids. CDR3 nucleotides: TGTGCCAGCAGTTTAACGATGGGGTCTCCCTGGTACTTC. Translated, it gives CASSLTMGSPWYF.

This clone was observed many times. V is TRBV24-1 and J is TRBJ2-7, with TRBD2 identical over 8 bases. CDR1 KGHDR and CDR2 SFDVKD come from the germline V gene. V was clipped by 4 bases and J by 9 bases; unmatched bases: 13. The CDR3 sequence is 15 residues long. The CDR3 DNA is TGTGCCACCAGTGAGGACCCGGGACTAGGGGACCGGCAGTACTTC. Translation: CATSEDPGLGDRQYF.

This clone has a count of ten or more. This chain links TRBV10-3 with TRBJ2-7; tentative D call: TRBD2 (6 bases). The germline V gene has CDR1 ENHRY and CDR2 SYGVKD. Between the trimmed V and J ends, which lost 4 bases and 2 bases, there was a span of 18 bases. The CDR3 consists of 16 residues. The CDR3 loop reads CAISGLSGRRAYEQYF. CDR3 sequence (DNA): TGTGCCATCAGTGGACTCAGCGGGCGACGGGCCTACGAGCAGTACTTC.

About this clone itself: A much larger clone lies one base from this, so it may be a read error. This chain connects TRBV9 to TRBJ1-4, with TRBD1 identical over 7 bases. From germline, CDR1 is SGDLS and CDR2 YYNGEE. V lost 7 bases and J lost 8; bases outside the gene matches: 14. The CDR3 spans 15 residues. In DNA, the CDR3 is TGTGCCAGCGGCCCTCAGACAGGGCTGGGAGAAAAACTGTTTTTT. It encodes CASGPQTGLGEKLFF. The whole variable domain, remainder taken from reference TRBV9 and TRBJ1-4, is DSGVTQTPKHLITATGQRVTLRCSPRSGDLSVYWYQQSLDQGLQFLIQYYNGEERAKGNILERFSAQQFPDLHSELNLSSLELGDSALYFCASGPQTGLGEKLFFGSGTQLSVL.

There are many counts of this clone. J is TRBJ2-5 and V is TRBV20-1, with D maybe TRBD1 (6 bases). The germline gives CDR1 DFQATT, CDR2 SNEGSKA (reference sequence). V was pared by 3 bases and J by 3 bases, with 17 bases between. This CDR3 has 15 residues. Here the CDR3 reads CSARYLQGREETQYF. CDR3 DNA sequence: TGCAGTGCTAGGTACCTACAGGGCCGAGAAGAGACCCAGTACTTC.

This clone was observed many times. This chain links TRBV2 with TRBJ1-2; D perhaps matches TRBD1 (6 bases). Germline V gives CDR1 SNHLY, CDR2 FYNNEI. This CDR3 region has 12 residues. V lost 4 bases, J lost 5 bases, and 8 bases lay in between. The CDR3 is CASSGQEYGYTF. DNA of the CDR3: TGTGCCAGCAGTGGACAGGAGTATGGCTACACCTTC.

This clone was counted at least ten times. The chain uses TRBV27 and TRBJ2-5; 10 bases map to TRBD2. The junction had 3 bases not matched to a gene; V was cut back by 0 bases and J by 5 bases. The CDR3 is made up of 15 amino acids. The germline V gene has CDR1 MNHEY and CDR2 SMNVEV (reference sequence). CDR3 residues: CASSLSSGRRETQYF. CDR3 DNA: TGTGCCAGCAGTTTATCTAGCGGGAGGAGGGAGACCCAGTACTTC.

There are many counts of this clone. One end of the junction fails to match germline, which may point to a read error. The chain has TRBV2 and TRBJ1-6; D call uncertain. Germline lookup yields CDR1 SNHLY and CDR2 FYNNEI. This CDR3 region has 15 residues. The CDR3 DNA reads as TGTACCAGCAGTGAGTCCCTTGTCTATAATTCACCCCTCCACTTT. Translation gives CTSSESLVYNSPLHF.